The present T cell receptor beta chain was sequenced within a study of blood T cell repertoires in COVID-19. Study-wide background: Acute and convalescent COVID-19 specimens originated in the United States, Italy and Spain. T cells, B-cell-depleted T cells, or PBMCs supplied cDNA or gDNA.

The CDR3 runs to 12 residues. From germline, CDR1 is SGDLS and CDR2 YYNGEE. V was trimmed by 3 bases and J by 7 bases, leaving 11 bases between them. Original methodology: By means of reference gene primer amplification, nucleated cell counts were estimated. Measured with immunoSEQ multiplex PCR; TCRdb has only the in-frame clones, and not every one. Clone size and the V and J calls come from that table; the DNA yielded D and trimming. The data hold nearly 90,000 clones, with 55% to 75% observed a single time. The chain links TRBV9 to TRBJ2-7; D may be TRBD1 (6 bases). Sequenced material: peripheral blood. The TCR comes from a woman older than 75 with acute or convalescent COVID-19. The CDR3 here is CASSGQGREQYF. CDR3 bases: TGTGCCAGCAGCGGTCAGGGGCGGGAGCAGTACTTC.